Listed here are 31 T cell receptor beta chains from one sample, sequenced in a study of blood T cells in healthy people across ages (dated by TCRdb to the mid-2010s). The method behind the library was 5' RACE. The sequencer listed for this sample is Illumina HiSeq 2500. A second PCR of roughly 7 to 11 cycles was performed with a sample-barcoded 5' primer and a J-beta primer mix. TCRdb took the public reads, trimmed them with fastp at Q25, ran MiXCR for clone calling and kept in-frame beta chains. Rows are unified per CDR3 protein, each entry keeping the most common DNA and genes. The sample profile shows over 700,000 distinct CDR3 sequences; roughly 50% of them were found once. The ten largest clones represent approximately 40% of the sample. The sample comprised blood. The receptors were gathered from a man older than 75 in good health.

This clonotype occurred a few times. The rearrangement joins TRBV20-1 to TRBJ2-6, with D maybe TRBD2 (6 bases). Trimming removed 5 bases at V and 1 base at J, with 12 bases between. Germline CDR1 DFQATT, CDR2 SNEGSKA (reference sequence). The CDR3 sequence is 15 residues long. In DNA form, the CDR3 reads TGCAGTGCTTCCCGACTAGGGTCTGGGGCCAACGTCCTGACTTTC. It specifies CSASRLGSGANVLTF.

The chain joins TRBV20-1 to TRBJ2-7; D is ambiguous. The ends were cut back, 3 bases at V and 2 bases at J, with 11 bases in the middle. Germline V lookup: CDR1 DFQATT, CDR2 SNEGSKA (reference sequence). CDR3 length: 13 amino acids. The CDR3 nucleotides read TGCAGTGCTAGGAAACTTTTGGCCTACGAGCAGTACTTC. Residues: CSARKLLAYEQYF.

Only a few counts were recorded for this clonotype. J is TRBJ2-3 and V is TRBV4-1; D gene unclear. Trimming removed 1 base from V and 3 bases from J, with 5 bases in between. Germline V gene lookup returns CDR1 MGHRA and CDR2 YSYEKL. The CDR3 runs 13 residues. This CDR3 is CASSQAPTDTQYF. CDR3 nucleotides: TGCGCCAGCAGCCAAGCTCCTACAGATACGCAGTATTTT.

This clonotype was counted between two and nine times. J is TRBJ2-7 and V is TRBV29-1, with 8 positions matching TRBD1. The CDR3 is 15 amino acids. The V gene's germline CDR1 is SQVTM and CDR2 ANQGSEA. V shed 0 bases and J 2 bases; nucleotides not matched to a gene: 6. CDR3 in DNA: TGCAGCGTTGAAGATTCTGACAGGGGTCCCTACGAGCAGTACTTC. This codes for CSVEDSDRGPYEQYF.

The V gene is TRBV12-3 or TRBV12-4, the J gene TRBJ2-2; perhaps TRBD1 as D (6 bases). CDR3 length: 13 residues. The ends were cut back, 6 bases at V and 6 bases at J, with 11 bases in the middle. The CDR3 here is CASSEQGPGELFF. The CDR3, as DNA: TGTGCCAGCAGCGAACAGGGACCCGGGGAGCTGTTTTTT.

The rearrangement uses TRBV7-9 and TRBJ2-3; 10 bases are shared with TRBD1. This CDR3 is built from 17 residues. Germline CDR1 and CDR2: SEHNR and FQNEAQ (reference sequence). J lost 3 bases, V lost 2 bases, and 8 bases had no gene match. This chain's CDR3 is CASSLPLTGGVTDTQYF. The CDR3 DNA reads TGTGCCAGCAGCTTACCACTGACAGGGGGCGTGACAGATACGCAGTATTTT.

The rearrangement links TRBV12-5 to TRBJ2-7; 10 bases fit TRBD1. Germline assignment: CDR1 LGHNT and CDR2 FRNRAP. V was pared by 0 bases and J by 5 bases, with 7 bases of the junction left unmatched. The CDR3 runs to 16 residues. CDR3 residues: CASGLVPRTGGNEQYF. The CDR3 nucleotides are TGTGCTAGTGGTTTGGTACCCCGGACAGGGGGGAACGAGCAGTACTTC. The whole variable domain, filled in from reference TRBV12-5 and TRBJ2-7, reads DARVTQTPRHKVTEMGQEVTMRCQPILGHNTVFWYRQTMMQGLELLAYFRNRAPLDDSGMPKDRFSAEMPDATLATLKIQPSEPRDSAVYFCASGLVPRTGGNEQYFGPGTRLTVT.

This chain uses TRBV12-3 or TRBV12-4 with TRBJ2-7; 9 bases are a match to TRBD1. This CDR3 comprises 14 residues. V was pared by 6 bases and J by 6 bases, with 9 bases of the junction left unmatched. CDR3 region: CASSLTGGWIEQYF. DNA for the CDR3: TGTGCCAGCAGCCTAACAGGGGGCTGGATCGAGCAGTACTTC.

This clonotype is medium-sized (0.01 to 0.1%) in the sample. The CDR3 DNA follows: TGTGCCAGCAGTCCGGCCAGCGCTAACACCATCATCCCAGATACGCAGTATTTT. This translates into CASSPASANTIIPDTQYF. This chain uses TRBV7-9 with TRBJ2-3, with unresolved D. V gave up 6 bases and J gave up 4 bases, with 26 bases separating them. Germline-derived CDR1 and CDR2 are SEHNR and FQNEAQ (reference sequence). The CDR3 loop spans 18 amino acids.

This clonotype was counted between two and nine times. The chain links TRBV5-1 to TRBJ2-7, with a tentative D call TRBD2 (5 bases). CDR1 SGHRS and CDR2 YFSETQ come from the germline V gene. The CDR3 contains 13 residues. Trimming took 4 bases from V and 3 from J, leaving 11 bases between them. The CDR3 nucleotides are TGCGCCAGCAGCCGGGGAACTGACTACGAGCAGTACTTC. This gives the protein CASSRGTDYEQYF.

As for this clonotype: Since a much larger clone is just one base distant, this may be a read error. The rearrangement links TRBV20-1 to TRBJ2-5; 10 bases align to TRBD1. This CDR3 comprises 14 residues. J lost 11 bases, V lost 5 bases, and 14 bases had no gene match. In germline, CDR1 is DFQATT, CDR2 SNEGSKA (reference sequence). The chain's CDR3 is CSAQGQGGSGEQYF. The CDR3 region has the DNA TGCAGTGCTCAAGGACAGGGGGGTTCGGGTGAGCAGTACTTC.

The chain employs TRBV7-6 and TRBJ2-7; tentatively, D is TRBD1 (7 bases). V lost 4 bases and J 4 bases, leaving 14 bases between the germline ends. The CDR3 totals 14 residues. Per the germline V gene, CDR1 is SGHVS and CDR2 is FNYEAQ. The chain's CDR3 is CASSSAGTEYEQYF. The CDR3 DNA reads as TGTGCCAGCAGCTCCGCGGGGACAGAGTACGAGCAGTACTTC. Drawing the rest from reference TRBV7-6 and TRBJ2-7, the complete variable domain is GAGVSQSPRYKVTKRGQDVALRCDPISGHVSLYWYRQALGQGPEFLTYFNYEAQQDKSGLPNDRFSAERPEGSISTLTIQRTEQRDSAMYRCASSSAGTEYEQYFGPGTRLTVT.

The chain uses TRBV15 and TRBJ2-7; D gene uncertain. CDR1 is LNHNV and CDR2 is YYDKDF in the germline V gene (reference sequence). V lost 0 bases and J lost 6, with 12 bases in between. The CDR3 has 14 amino acids. CDR3 coding DNA: TGTGCCACCAGCAGAGATAGATCGCCAACCGAGCAGTACTTC. Amino acid sequence: CATSRDRSPTEQYF.

This clonotype was seen just once. The gene calls are TRBV5-5 and TRBJ2-2; D is possibly TRBD1 or TRBD2 (6 bases each). Germline CDR1 and CDR2: SGHKS and YYEKEE (reference sequence). The CDR3 is 14 residues long. With 6 bases removed from V and 4 bases from J, the gap between germline ends came to 13 bases. In DNA form, the CDR3 reads TGTGCCAGCAACCCACGGGGGCTCACCGGGGAGCTGTTTTTT. This translates into CASNPRGLTGELFF.

The chain couples TRBV20-1 to TRBJ2-1; D might be TRBD2 (6 bases). CDR1 is DFQATT and CDR2 is SNEGSKA in the germline V gene (reference sequence). V was shortened by 7 bases and J by 4 bases, with 14 bases between the two germline ends. This CDR3 has 13 residues. CDR3 nucleotide sequence: TGCAGTGGAGCGGAGGGACCATACAATGAGCAGTTCTTC. It specifies CSGAEGPYNEQFF.

The chain links TRBV12-3 or TRBV12-4 to TRBJ2-5; TRBD1 matches 9 bases. The J call is doubtful: the DNA matches TRBJ2-4 better. This CDR3 comprises 12 residues. The CDR3: CARMDRGHIQYF. CDR3 sequence (DNA): TGTGCCAGGATGGACAGGGGCCACATTCAGTACTTC.

This clonotype occurred a few times. The chain links TRBV3-1 to TRBJ2-7, with unresolved D. The closer fit of TRBJ2-5 to the DNA end suggests the J call may be wrong. Germline values: CDR1 LGHDT, CDR2 YNNKEL (reference sequence). CDR3 size: 12 residues. CDR3 DNA: TGTGCCAGCAGCGACTTGCTGGAGACCCAGTACTTC. Translating it yields CASSDLLETQYF.

This clonotype showed up just a few times. The chain recombines TRBV9 with TRBJ2-3, with 9 bases aligning to TRBD2. The CDR3 length is 15 residues. The junction had 10 bases not matched to a gene; V was cut back by 3 bases and J by 8 bases. The germline V gene has CDR1 SGDLS and CDR2 YYNGEE. The CDR3 DNA sequence: TGTGCCAGCAGCGCGTATGCGGGAGGGCCCGGTACGCAGTATTTT. Translated: CASSAYAGGPGTQYF.

The gene calls are TRBV20-1 and TRBJ2-5, with 16 bases fitting TRBD2. V shed 6 bases and J 4 bases; nucleotides not matched to a gene: 11. Germline assignment: CDR1 DFQATT and CDR2 SNEGSKA (reference sequence). This CDR3 comprises 17 residues. The CDR3 bases are TGCAGTGCCGAACCGGGACTAGCGGGAGGGCCCCTAGAGACCCAGTACTTC. This sequence encodes CSAEPGLAGGPLETQYF.

This clonotype was seen more than once but under ten times. The CDR3 is CSVERQDNYGYTF. As DNA, the CDR3 is TGCAGCGTTGAACGCCAGGATAACTATGGCTACACCTTC. The chain carries TRBV29-1 and TRBJ1-2; D remains unclear. This CDR3 spans 13 amino acids. The germline CDR1 and CDR2 sequences are SQVTM and ANQGSEA. V lost 2 bases and J lost 1, with 8 bases in between. Drawing the rest from reference TRBV29-1 and TRBJ1-2, the complete variable domain is SAVISQKPSRDICQRGTSLTIQCQVDSQVTMMFWYRQQPGQSLTLIATANQGSEATYESGFVIDKFPISRPNLTFSTLTVSNMSPEDSSIYLCSVERQDNYGYTFGSGTRLTVV.

This clonotype has just a few counts. The chain is built from TRBV6-6 and TRBJ2-1; D is unresolved. With the DNA end fitting TRBJ2-7 better, the J assignment may be wrong. Germline V gene data show CDR1 as MNHNY and CDR2 as SVGAGI (reference sequence). The CDR3 spans 12 residues. In DNA, the CDR3 is TGTGCCAGCAGTTACTCTTACAATGAGCAGTACTTC. This encodes CASSYSYNEQYF.

The chain has TRBV6-1 and TRBJ1-4; a possible D gene is TRBD1 (6 bases). V was clipped by 4 bases and J by 8 bases, with 14 bases between them. CDR3 length: 14 amino acids. The germline CDR1 and CDR2 sequences are MNHNS and SASEGT. This CDR3 reads CASSVGADGEKLFF. Here the CDR3 DNA reads TGTGCCAGCAGTGTGGGGGCTGATGGAGAAAAACTGTTTTTT.

CDR3: CSVPGGGSYNEQYF. The CDR3 DNA sequence: TGCAGCGTGCCGGGAGGTGGGTCCTACAATGAGCAGTACTTC. The chain employs TRBV29-1 and TRBJ2-1; TRBD2 agrees at 7 bases. Near its end, the DNA agrees better with TRBJ2-7, so the J call may be wrong. The CDR3 has 14 residues. Per germline, CDR1 SQVTM and CDR2 ANQGSEA.

This clonotype has just a few counts. The chain carries TRBV20-1 and TRBJ2-3, with TRBD2 matching 7 bases. CDR1 is DFQATT, CDR2 SNEGSKA, per germline (reference sequence). The trim removed 0 bases at V and 6 bases at J, leaving 3 bases unmatched. The CDR3 extends over 13 amino acids. Here the CDR3 DNA reads TGCAGTGCTAGAGAAGCGGGAAGCGATACGCAGTATTTT. It specifies CSAREAGSDTQYF.

This clonotype turned up a few times. The rearrangement uses TRBV29-1 and TRBJ2-7; D remains unclear. The DNA end is a closer match to TRBJ2-5, so the J assignment may be wrong. The CDR3 spans 11 residues. Germline V CDR1 and CDR2: SQVTM, ANQGSEA. For the CDR3, the DNA is TGCAGCGTTGAAAGGATTGAGACCCAGTACTTC. Amino acid sequence: CSVERIETQYF.

The chain carries TRBV9 and TRBJ2-1, with TRBD2 identical over 7 bases. With 2 bases clipped from V and 7 bases from J, the junction kept 12 bases outside the gene matches. This CDR3 region has 16 residues. Germline CDR1 reads SGDLS; CDR2 reads YYNGEE. The CDR3 sequence is CASSVGGSGAGNEQFF. The CDR3 DNA sequence: TGTGCCAGCAGCGTGGGAGGGAGCGGAGCGGGGAATGAGCAGTTCTTC.

This clonotype was detected a few times. The chain combines TRBV20-1 with TRBJ2-3; 12 positions agree with TRBD2. This CDR3 comprises 15 residues. Germline assignment: CDR1 DFQATT and CDR2 SNEGSKA (reference sequence). V lost 6 bases, J lost 4 bases, and 8 bases stayed unmatched. In DNA form, the CDR3 reads TGCAGTGCCAGCCGACTAGCGGGAGCTCCAGATACGCAGTATTTT. This codes for CSASRLAGAPDTQYF.

The chain joins TRBV6-6 to TRBJ1-2, with D hard to call. The germline V and J ends were trimmed by 2 bases and 5 bases, with 9 bases remaining between them. From germline, CDR1 is MNHNY and CDR2 SVGAGI (reference sequence). The CDR3 extends over 13 amino acids. CDR3 in amino acids: CASSYRAGYGYTF. The CDR3 DNA reads as TGTGCCAGCAGTTACAGGGCAGGATATGGCTACACCTTC.

The rearrangement links TRBV20-1 to TRBJ2-7; perhaps TRBD2 as D (6 bases). The germline V gene encodes CDR1 DFQATT and CDR2 SNEGSKA (reference sequence). The CDR3 loop spans 13 amino acids. The V and J ends lost 7 bases and 1 base respectively, with 14 bases between them. The DNA for the CDR3 is TGCAGTGTTTCCGGGAGTAGGTCCTACGAGCAGTACTTC. It is translated as CSVSGSRSYEQYF.

The gene calls are TRBV6-4 and TRBJ2-7, with 7 nucleotides matching TRBD2. J was trimmed by 1 base and V by 0 bases; bases with no gene match: 12. Germline V lookup: CDR1 MRHNA, CDR2 SNTAGT. This CDR3 comprises 18 residues. The CDR3, as DNA: TGTGCCAGCAGTGACTCCGGGGAGGGGCTTCAGAAATCCTACGAGCAGTACTTC. Protein: CASSDSGEGLQKSYEQYF.

The genes are TRBV4-1 and TRBJ2-5; D perhaps matches TRBD2 (6 bases). The DNA end is more similar to TRBJ2-7, so the J call may be wrong. CDR3 length: 14 amino acids. Germline lookup yields CDR1 MGHRA and CDR2 YSYEKL. The CDR3 loop reads CASSQDGGTYEQYF. CDR3 DNA: TGCGCCAGCAGCCAAGACGGGGGAACGTACGAGCAGTACTTC.